Below, 27 T cell receptor beta chains from the same sample are listed, as sequenced in a study of beta chain features in type 1 diabetes. General study findings and limits: When Type 1 diabetes patients were examined, their TCRB CDR3s proved moderately but significantly shorter in all four CD4+ subsets.

Their recognized antigens are unknown. As every portion of the isolated RNA was reverse transcribed, the sequencing read expressed TCRB transcripts. This table comes from immunoSEQ multiplex PCR, and its TCRdb copy is limited to in-frame clones, with some not included. The sample has a few hundred thousand clones, 9.6% seen once. The source material was central memory CD4+ T cells from blood. The origin of the receptors is a man younger than 45 with type 1 diabetes.

The chain recombines TRBV27 with TRBJ1-1, with D possibly TRBD1 on 5 matching bases. Germline CDR1 and CDR2: MNHEY and SMNVEV (reference sequence). CDR3 length: 15 residues. Trimming shortened V by 1 base and J by 4 bases, and 13 bases separated the two germline ends. CDR3 protein: CASSLWSRGGTEAFF. The DNA of the CDR3 is TGTGCCAGCAGTTTATGGAGTAGGGGCGGCACTGAAGCTTTCTTT.

This sequence joins TRBV7-9 and TRBJ2-1, with D perhaps TRBD1 or TRBD2 (5 bases each). This CDR3 has 15 residues. V shed 2 bases and J shed 6 bases, with 14 bases lying between them. In germline, CDR1 is SEHNR, CDR2 FQNEAQ (reference sequence). CDR3 region: CASSLRGGEGNEQFF. The CDR3 DNA follows: TGTGCCAGCAGCTTACGGGGCGGCGAGGGCAATGAGCAGTTCTTC.

The chain joins TRBV27 to TRBJ1-5; no firm D call. Germline assignment: CDR1 MNHEY and CDR2 SMNVEV (reference sequence). This CDR3 is built from 14 residues. V was shortened by 5 bases and J by 2 bases, with 10 bases between the two germline ends. The CDR3 loop is CASSRAGGNQPQHF. The CDR3 DNA is TGTGCCAGCAGTCGTGCAGGTGGCAATCAGCCCCAGCATTTT.

A few counts support this clone. The chain combines TRBV6-1 with TRBJ2-7; no reliable D call. Per germline, CDR1 MNHNS and CDR2 SASEGT. The ends were cut back, 8 bases at V and 0 bases at J, with 8 bases in the middle. The CDR3 runs 12 residues. The CDR3 sequence is CASLRTSYEQYF. The DNA for the CDR3 is TGTGCCAGCCTCCGTACCTCCTACGAGCAGTACTTC.

This chain connects TRBV7-9 to TRBJ2-3; either TRBD1 or TRBD2 may supply D (5 bases each). Germline lookup yields CDR1 SEHNR and CDR2 FQNEAQ (reference sequence). The CDR3 is 15 residues long. Trimming stripped 5 bases from V and 1 base from J, with 13 bases between. Here the CDR3 DNA reads TGTGCCAGCAGCCGTCTGGTGGGGGGCACAGATACGCAGTATTTT. The encoded protein is CASSRLVGGTDTQYF. The complete variable domain, with remaining parts taken from reference TRBV7-9 and TRBJ2-3, reads DTGVSQNPRHKITKRGQNVTFRCDPISEHNRLYWYRQTLGQGPEFLTYFQNEAQLEKSRLLSDRFSAERPKGSFSTLEIQRTEQGDSAMYLCASSRLVGGTDTQYFGPGTRLTVL.

V gene TRBV4-2 combines with J gene TRBJ2-1, with D perhaps matching TRBD1 (5 bases). CDR3 length: 15 amino acids. Trimming removed 6 bases from V and 6 bases from J, with 18 bases in between. Germline lookup yields CDR1 LGHNA and CDR2 YNFKEQ. CDR3 sequence (DNA): TGTGCCAGCAGTTCGACCCTGGGGCGGCGCAATGAGCAGTTCTTC. Amino acid sequence: CASSSTLGRRNEQFF.

This clone was seen only a few times. This chain uses TRBV27 with TRBJ2-1; 9 positions match TRBD2. The V segment lost 4 bases and the J segment 7 bases; nucleotides outside the gene matches: 11. The CDR3 contains 16 residues. Per the germline V gene, CDR1 is MNHEY and CDR2 is SMNVEV (reference sequence). The CDR3 bases are TGTGCCAGCAGTTACATGGAGACTCTAGCGGGAAATGAGCAGTTCTTC. It yields the protein CASSYMETLAGNEQFF.

This chain joins TRBV10-3 and TRBJ1-5; the match to TRBD1 covers 9 bases. Germline trimming cut 5 bases from V and 6 bases from J; bases unmatched to any gene: 11. CDR3 length equals 16 residues. CDR1 is ENHRY, CDR2 SYGVKD, per germline. Written as DNA, the CDR3 is TGTGCCATCAGTCCCCAGGACAGGGGAGGTGGTCAGCCCCAGCATTTT. Residues: CAISPQDRGGGQPQHF.

Note on this clone: Other DNA sequences from this sample encode an identical CDR3 as well. The chain joins TRBV6-5 to TRBJ1-2; 8 bases agree with TRBD1. The J segment lost 7 bases and the V segment lost 6 bases, leaving 7 bases of the junction unmatched. This CDR3 has 13 amino acids. The V gene's germline CDR1 is MNHEY and CDR2 SVGAGI. The CDR3 protein is CASSLRDRSGYTF. The DNA for the CDR3 is TGTGCCAGCAGCCTCCGGGACAGGAGTGGCTACACCTTC.

This clone occurred a few times. This sequence joins TRBV30 and TRBJ1-1; weak D call: TRBD1 (6 bases). The CDR3 runs 11 residues. CDR1 is GTSNPN, CDR2 SVGIG, per germline (reference sequence). Trimming took 4 bases from V and 12 from J, leaving 15 bases between them. CDR3 bases: TGTGCCTGGAACCCCCGGGACATCTCTTTCTTT. The encoded protein is CAWNPRDISFF. Full variable domain (remainder filled in from reference TRBV30 and TRBJ1-1): SQTIHQWPATLVQPVGSPLSLECTVEGTSNPNLYWYRQAAGRGLQLLFYSVGIGQISSEVPQNLSASRPQDRQFILSSKKLLLSDSGFYLCAWNPRDISFFGQGTRLTVV.

V and J are TRBV5-6 and TRBJ1-2; 8 positions match TRBD1. V was pared by 4 bases and J by 4 bases, with 9 bases of the junction left unmatched. Germline CDR1 reads SGHDT; CDR2 reads YYEEEE. This CDR3 spans 15 amino acids. CDR3 sequence (DNA): TGTGCCAGCAGCGGCTCGACAGGGGATCTCTATGGCTACACCTTC. The encoded protein is CASSGSTGDLYGYTF.

The rearrangement uses TRBV27 and TRBJ1-1, with D maybe TRBD1 (6 bases). The V gene lost 0 bases and the J gene lost 7 bases, with 9 bases spanning the gap. This CDR3 is 13 amino acids long. Germline CDR1 and CDR2: MNHEY and SMNVEV (reference sequence). CDR3 region: CASSLSYRDEAFF. CDR3 bases: TGTGCCAGCAGTTTATCCTACAGGGATGAAGCTTTCTTT.

This clone has more than one count but fewer than ten. The V gene is TRBV7-9, the J gene TRBJ1-2, with TRBD1 matching 9 bases. The ends lost 3 bases at V and 4 bases at J; junction bases unmatched: 3. Germline lookup yields CDR1 SEHNR and CDR2 FQNEAQ (reference sequence). The CDR3 has 14 residues. The CDR3 loop reads CASSFGGQGYGYTF. In DNA, the CDR3 is TGTGCCAGCAGCTTTGGGGGACAGGGCTATGGCTACACCTTC.

There are a few counts of this clone. The chain combines TRBV4-2 with TRBJ2-1, with 8 bases aligning to TRBD2. This CDR3 spans 14 amino acids. CDR1 and CDR2 from the germline V gene are LGHNA and YNFKEQ. V shed 4 bases and J 5 bases; nucleotides not matched to a gene: 4. The CDR3 DNA follows: TGTGCCAGCAGCCCTCAACTAGCGGACAATGAGCAGTTCTTC. It translates to CASSPQLADNEQFF.

This clone was recorded a few times. In DNA form, the CDR3 reads TGCGCCAGCAGCTTGGAGGGACAGTCCGATCAGCCCCAGCATTTT. It codes for CASSLEGQSDQPQHF. The rearrangement joins TRBV5-1 to TRBJ1-5; TRBD1 agrees at 7 bases. Germline V CDR1 and CDR2: SGHRS, YFSETQ. V dropped 0 bases and J dropped 5; count of bases not matched to a gene: 5. This CDR3 comprises 15 residues.

The rearrangement links TRBV11-2 to TRBJ2-1; TRBD2 agrees at 14 bases. With V trimmed by 5 bases and J by 8 bases, 5 bases remained unmatched. This CDR3 is built from 15 residues. Germline CDR1 reads SGHAT; CDR2 reads FQNNGV. The CDR3 DNA follows: TGTGCCAGCAGCCCGGGACTAGCGGGAGTTCATGAGCAGTTCTTC. Its translation is CASSPGLAGVHEQFF.

The chain recombines TRBV5-1 with TRBJ1-4; D is unresolved. The CDR3 is 15 amino acids. V shed 4 bases and J shed 8 bases, with 18 bases lying between them. Germline CDR1 and CDR2: SGHRS and YFSETQ. This chain's CDR3 is CASSPAWKDAEKLFF. CDR3 sequence (DNA): TGCGCCAGCAGCCCGGCCTGGAAGGACGCAGAAAAACTGTTTTTT.

This sequence joins TRBV1 and TRBJ2-1; no DNA check was done on the table's D call, TRBD2. TRBV1 is a recognized pseudogene. The CDR3 has 17 amino acids. The CDR3: CTSSQDVGREGLDEQFF. CDR3 in DNA: TGCACCAGCAGCCAAGATGTAGGACGGGAGGGCCTGGATGAGCAGTTCTTC.

This clone was observed many times. This sequence joins TRBV25-1 and TRBJ2-1, with 14 bases lining up with TRBD2. The CDR3 loop spans 14 amino acids. Germline lookup yields CDR1 MGHDK and CDR2 SYGVNS. J lost 13 bases, V lost 3 bases, and 5 bases had no gene match. The CDR3 here is CASSEVGLAGAQFF. CDR3 coding DNA: TGTGCCAGCAGTGAGGTGGGACTAGCGGGAGCTCAGTTCTTC.

This clone has more than one count but fewer than ten. The gene calls are TRBV10-3 and TRBJ2-2, with D possibly matching TRBD2 (6 bases). The CDR3 totals 13 residues. CDR1 and CDR2 from the germline V gene are ENHRY and SYGVKD. V gave up 10 bases and J gave up 7 bases, with 16 bases separating them. The CDR3 sequence is CATEGLVVGELFF. CDR3 bases: TGTGCCACCGAGGGACTCGTAGTCGGGGAGCTGTTTTTT.

This clone came up a few times. The chain joins TRBV20-1 to TRBJ2-3, with D perhaps TRBD2 (5 bases). Germline V lookup: CDR1 DFQATT, CDR2 SNEGSKA (reference sequence). The V gene lost 3 bases and the J gene lost 8 bases, with 6 bases spanning the gap. CDR3 length: 10 residues. DNA for the CDR3: TGCAGTGCTAGTGGAGGTACGCAGTATTTT. As protein: CSASGGTQYF.

The gene calls are TRBV7-9 and TRBJ2-2, with 12 bases fitting TRBD2. The CDR3 is made up of 15 amino acids. The germline gives CDR1 SEHNR, CDR2 FQNEAQ (reference sequence). V was clipped by 6 bases and J by 7 bases; unmatched bases: 6. CDR3 sequence: CASSRLAGEVGELFF. CDR3 sequence (DNA): TGTGCCAGCAGTCGACTAGCGGGAGAGGTCGGGGAGCTGTTTTTT.

The rearrangement joins TRBV6-5 to TRBJ2-3; no clear D. Germline values: CDR1 MNHEY, CDR2 SVGAGI. The CDR3 runs 15 residues. Between the trimmed V and J ends, which lost 2 bases and 2 bases, there was a span of 11 bases. The CDR3 loop reads CASSYKAADTDTQYF. For the CDR3, the DNA is TGTGCCAGCAGTTACAAGGCAGCAGACACAGATACGCAGTATTTT.

This clone was recorded a few times. The chain recombines TRBV6-6 with TRBJ2-3, with D perhaps being TRBD1 or TRBD2 (5 bases each). Looked up from germline, CDR1 is MNHNY and CDR2 is SVGAGI (reference sequence). The CDR3 spans 14 residues. V was pared by 2 bases and J by 2 bases, with 8 bases between. CDR3 amino acids: CASSYQGDTDTQYF. The CDR3 region has the DNA TGTGCCAGCAGTTACCAGGGAGACACAGATACGCAGTATTTT.

The chain employs TRBV2 and TRBJ2-7; D is perhaps TRBD1 (5 bases). CDR1 SNHLY and CDR2 FYNNEI come from the germline V gene. The CDR3 is made up of 16 amino acids. The V end was cut by 6 bases, the J end by 0 bases, with 18 bases between. DNA of the CDR3: TGTGCCAGCAGGTCCAGGCAGGGCGTAGGCTCCTACGAGCAGTACTTC. This sequence encodes CASRSRQGVGSYEQYF.

This clone has only a few counts. This sequence joins TRBV5-1 and TRBJ1-5; D remains unclear. The V end was cut by 4 bases, the J end by 0 bases, with 14 bases between. Germline loops: CDR1 SGHRS, CDR2 YFSETQ. CDR3 length: 16 residues. The CDR3 region is CASSPSGGNSNQPQHF. Written as DNA, the CDR3 is TGCGCCAGCAGCCCCTCCGGAGGGAATAGCAATCAGCCCCAGCATTTT.

J is TRBJ2-3 and V is TRBV7-2, with 12 positions matching TRBD2. The germline V gene has CDR1 SGHTA and CDR2 FQGNSA. This CDR3 region has 16 residues. The V and J ends lost 7 bases and 2 bases, in that order; junction bases with no gene match: 7. The CDR3 nucleotides read TGTGCCAGCACCCGTCTAGCGGGAGGGCCCACAGATACGCAGTATTTT. Translating gives CASTRLAGGPTDTQYF. The complete variable domain, with remaining parts taken from reference TRBV7-2 and TRBJ2-3, reads GAGVSQSPSNKVTEKGKDVELRCDPISGHTALYWYRQSLGQGLEFLIYFQGNSAPDKSGLPSDRFSAERTGGSVSTLTIQRTQQEDSAVYLCASTRLAGGPTDTQYFGPGTRLTVL.